This T cell receptor beta chain was profiled in a study of pediatric ulcerative colitis. About the research overall: Ulcerative colitis patients had pancolitis or left-sided colitis, with confirming histology. Regarding the study as a whole: Rectal repertoires separated controls, mild-moderate and acute severe colitis.

CDR1 is MGHRA and CDR2 is YSYEKL in the germline V gene. The ends were cut back, 1 base at V and 0 bases at J, with 9 bases in the middle. This CDR3 has 15 residues. Generated by immunoSEQ multiplex PCR, the TCRdb table keeps only in-frame clones and is missing some. The sample lists under 45,000 clones, less than 90% occurring once. For this clone: The antigen is not known.

The TCR sequence derives from a girl between 10 and 17 years old with moderate ulcerative colitis. Sequences were obtained from blood. This rearrangement joins TRBV4-1 to TRBJ1-1; a possible D gene is TRBD1 (5 bases). CDR3 in DNA: TGCGCCAGCAGCCAAGTAGAGGGGATGAACACTGAAGCTTTCTTT. Translation gives CASSQVEGMNTEAFF.